This T cell receptor (beta chain) came from a study of blood T cells in healthy people across ages. For the second PCR, which ran for roughly 6 to 11 cycles, a sample-barcoded 5' primer and a J-beta primer mix were used. TCRdb reprocessed the 5' RACE reads with MiXCR, giving one entry per CDR3 protein. This table holds 850,000 to 1,000,000 distinct CDR3 sequences, under 50% found once. In this sample, this clonotype turned up many times. Germline CDR1 reads SGHDT; CDR2 reads YYEEEE. The CDR3 is 13 residues long. Trimming removed 7 bases at V and 1 base at J, with 12 bases between. The J gene is TRBJ2-7, the V gene TRBV5-6; D not resolved. The sample taken for sequencing was blood. This receptor was taken from a man between 25 and 39 years old in good health. In DNA form, the CDR3 reads TGTGCCAGCTCGCGGCAGGCTTCCTACGAGCAGTACTTC. Translated: CASSRQASYEQYF.